This T cell receptor beta chain comes out of a study of blood T cell repertoires in COVID-19. Study summary: Italy, Spain and the United States were the sources of the convalescent and acute COVID-19 samples. PBMCs, B-cell-depleted T cells, or T cells were the source of the cDNA or gDNA that made up the material.

In the original processing: Researchers report that nucleated cell counts were estimated from reference gene primer amplification. Profiled with immunoSEQ multiplex PCR; TCRdb holds only in-frame clones, not every one. V and J calls and clone size are as listed in that table; D and trimming were resolved from the DNA. The table has roughly 100,000 clones, about 80% seen once; the top ten hold over 20%. With 4 bases clipped from V and 4 bases from J, the junction kept 6 bases outside the gene matches. This CDR3 contains 15 residues. Per the germline V gene, CDR1 is SGHAT and CDR2 is FQNNGV. This clone was detected once.

This chain connects TRBV11-2 to TRBJ2-2; 7 bases map to TRBD1. This clonotype originated in a man between 60 and 70 years old with acute or convalescent COVID-19. The sample taken for sequencing was peripheral blood. CDR3 residues: CASSYRQGSTGELFF. CDR3 nucleotides: TGTGCCAGCAGCTATCGACAGGGCTCCACCGGGGAGCTGTTTTTT.